This T cell receptor (beta chain) derives from a study of T-cell memory formation after mild COVID-19. Findings of the study overall: A balance of CD4 and CD8 characterized clones contracting day 15 to 85, whereas later expanders leaned CD4+.

Germline-derived CDR1 and CDR2 are SGHRS and YFSETQ. The CDR3 loop spans 14 amino acids. V was clipped by 4 bases and J by 7 bases, with 18 bases between them. TCRdb used MiXCR to reprocess the 5' RACE reads, holding one entry per CDR3 protein. The data hold about 400,000 distinct CDR3 sequences, with roughly 15% observed a single time. A few counts support this clonotype. The antigen is undetermined. Specimen: PBMCs or a T cell subset sorted from them (not recorded which). The chain has TRBV5-1 and TRBJ2-7; possible D gene TRBD2, 7 bases. This clonotype was obtained from a young man who had mild COVID-19 (a few samples of this study predate the infection). Cell type and time point are not known. CDR3 sequence (DNA): TGCGCCAGCAGCCACCGGGGAGGGGGTAGGGAGCAGTACTTC. As protein: CASSHRGGGREQYF.